The 20 T cell receptor beta chains listed next were all sequenced from one sample in a study of a mutant IDH1 vaccine in newly diagnosed glioma. Method: immunoSEQ multiplex PCR; TCRdb's copy keeps in-frame clones and lacks some. Among about 15,000 clones listed, roughly nine tenths were seen once. The sample's time point: baseline, week 1 (first vaccination visit). Treatment in this sample: pre-vaccination baseline after standard-of-care therapy. Specimen: PBMCs, collected from a glioma patient treated with radiotherapy, temozolomide or both. These receptors all come from a woman aged 40-49 years with glioma. Some clones in this sample may be carry-over from other donors' samples.

This rearrangement joins TRBV7-2 to TRBJ1-1, with D unclear. Deletions cut 2 bases from V and 2 bases from J, with 9 bases between. Germline CDR1 and CDR2: SGHTA and FQGNSA. The CDR3 length is 14 residues. DNA for the CDR3: TGTGCCAGCAGCTTACCAGTCCTAAACACTGAAGCTTTCTTT. It translates to CASSLPVLNTEAFF.

This chain links TRBV29-1 with TRBJ1-5, with no clear D. V shed 0 bases and J shed 6 bases, with 6 bases lying between them. The V gene's germline CDR1 is SQVTM and CDR2 ANQGSEA. The CDR3 length is 12 residues. CDR3 region: CSVEESGQPQHF. The CDR3 nucleotides read TGCAGCGTTGAAGAGTCGGGTCAGCCCCAGCATTTT.

This chain links TRBV6-5 with TRBJ1-2, with D unclear. Germline V gene data show CDR1 as MNHEY and CDR2 as SVGAGI. Trimming took off 7 bases at V and 2 bases at J, with 14 bases between the two ends. The CDR3 totals 14 residues. This chain's CDR3 is CASKGGVVNYGYTF. CDR3 in DNA: TGTGCCAGCAAAGGTGGGGTAGTGAACTATGGCTACACCTTC.

The J gene is TRBJ1-1, the V gene TRBV7-9; tentatively, D is TRBD1 (6 bases). Germline assignment: CDR1 SEHNR and CDR2 FQNEAQ (reference sequence). The CDR3 spans 15 residues. Trimming took 2 bases from V and 1 from J, leaving 11 bases between them. The CDR3 reads CASSLTLGQNTEAFF. The CDR3 DNA sequence: TGTGCCAGCAGCTTAACTCTGGGACAGAACACTGAAGCTTTCTTT.

This clone was counted once. CDR3: CASSPLGEKLFF. In DNA form, the CDR3 reads TGTGCCAGCAGCCCCCTTGGGGAAAAACTGTTTTTT. The rearrangement links TRBV6-6 to TRBJ1-4; D gene uncertain. CDR3 length: 12 amino acids. Trimming shortened V by 6 bases and J by 8 bases, and 10 bases separated the two germline ends. Germline lookup yields CDR1 MNHNY and CDR2 SVGAGI (reference sequence).

The chain recombines TRBV18 with TRBJ2-1; D might be TRBD1 (5 bases). Germline assignment: CDR1 KGHSH and CDR2 LQKENI. The length of the CDR3 is 13 residues. Trimming took 2 bases from V and 16 from J, leaving 18 bases between them. In DNA form, the CDR3 reads TGTGCCAGCTCACCAACAGTGGACAATTGGAATTTCTTC. As protein: CASSPTVDNWNFF.

The CDR3 coding sequence is TGTGCCAGCAGCAGAGCTTTCTTT. This encodes CASSRAFF. The chain links TRBV5-8 to TRBJ1-1; D uncertain. The CDR3 loop spans 8 amino acids. Germline CDR1 and CDR2: SGHTS and YDEGEE. V lost 4 bases and J 10 bases, leaving 2 bases between the germline ends.

This clone was picked up a small number of times. The chain carries TRBV10-3 and TRBJ1-1, with a weak D call TRBD1 (5 bases). Germline assignment: CDR1 ENHRY and CDR2 SYGVKD. Trimming removed 8 bases at V and 0 bases at J, with 19 bases between. This CDR3 region has 16 residues. The DNA for the CDR3 is TGTGCCATCCGGCCCCCTGGGACGGCATTGAACACTGAAGCTTTCTTT. Translation gives CAIRPPGTALNTEAFF.

This chain joins TRBV2 and TRBJ1-1; 7 bases are shared with TRBD1. Per the germline V gene, CDR1 is SNHLY and CDR2 is FYNNEI. V gave up 7 bases and J gave up 0 bases; unmatched junction bases: 8. The CDR3 sequence is 15 residues long. The CDR3 bases are TGTGCCAGCACTGGACAGGCCCTTATGAACACTGAAGCTTTCTTT. Translating it yields CASTGQALMNTEAFF.

This rearrangement joins TRBV2 to TRBJ2-3; 9 nucleotides agree with TRBD2. The CDR3 is 14 residues long. Trimming cost V 7 bases and J 4 bases; bases outside gene matches: 6. CDR1 and CDR2 from the germline V gene are SNHLY and FYNNEI. DNA of the CDR3: TGTGCCAGCACTAGCGGGATTTATGCAGATACGCAGTATTTT. This gives the protein CASTSGIYADTQYF.

CDR3 bases: TGTGCCAGCAGTTTGGACAGGAGTAGTGGCTACACCTTC. Protein product: CASSLDRSSGYTF. The chain joins TRBV7-2 to TRBJ1-2; 7 positions match TRBD1. Germline V gene data show CDR1 as SGHTA and CDR2 as FQGNSA. V was clipped by 6 bases and J by 7 bases; unmatched bases: 8. The CDR3 runs 13 residues.

The chain joins TRBV6-5 to TRBJ2-4; either TRBD1 or TRBD2 may fit D (5 bases each). CDR3 length: 16 amino acids. Germline V gene sequence: CDR1 MNHEY, CDR2 SVGAGI. V was pared by 2 bases and J by 3 bases, with 14 bases between. Written as DNA, the CDR3 is TGTGCCAGCAGTTACCGGGGCCCCTCCGGCAAAAACATTCAGTACTTC. This encodes CASSYRGPSGKNIQYF.

This chain connects TRBV9 to TRBJ2-1; 8 positions agree with TRBD1. V lost 0 bases and J lost 5; bases outside the gene matches: 4. The V gene's germline CDR1 is SGDLS and CDR2 YYNGEE. The CDR3 loop spans 15 amino acids. CDR3: CASSVGRGQNNEQFF. In nucleotides, the CDR3 is TGTGCCAGCAGCGTAGGCAGGGGGCAAAACAATGAGCAGTTCTTC. Full variable domain (rest looked up from reference TRBV9 and TRBJ2-1): DSGVTQTPKHLITATGQRVTLRCSPRSGDLSVYWYQQSLDQGLQFLIQYYNGEERAKGNILERFSAQQFPDLHSELNLSSLELGDSALYFCASSVGRGQNNEQFFGPGTRLTVL.

The V call is TRBV7-9, the J call TRBJ2-7; perhaps TRBD2 as D (6 bases). Trimming stripped 8 bases from V and 2 bases from J, with 10 bases between. The CDR3 totals 12 residues. CDR1 is SEHNR, CDR2 FQNEAQ, per germline (reference sequence). CDR3: CASRGSTYEQYF. CDR3 in DNA: TGTGCCAGCCGGGGGAGCACCTACGAGCAGTACTTC.

The CDR3 loop is CASSFPQGHEQFF. The CDR3 nucleotides read TGCGCCAGCAGCTTTCCCCAAGGGCATGAGCAGTTCTTC. The chain has TRBV5-1 and TRBJ2-1; D remains ambiguous. V shed 2 bases and J shed 8 bases, with 11 bases lying between them. Per germline, CDR1 SGHRS and CDR2 YFSETQ. This CDR3 is 13 amino acids long.

The chain joins TRBV7-9 to TRBJ1-2, with 10 positions matching TRBD1. J lost 6 bases, V lost 7 bases, and 11 bases had no gene match. The germline V gene has CDR1 SEHNR and CDR2 FQNEAQ (reference sequence). This CDR3 comprises 15 residues. The CDR3: CASNKPGTGENGYTF. The CDR3 nucleotides are TGTGCCAGCAACAAACCTGGGACAGGGGAGAATGGCTACACCTTC.

This chain joins TRBV4-1 and TRBJ1-1, with 7 bases lining up with TRBD1. The germline gives CDR1 MGHRA, CDR2 YSYEKL. The CDR3 covers 15 residues. V lost 3 bases, J lost 6 bases, and 10 bases stayed unmatched. The CDR3 loop reads CASSHVSQGYPEAFF. CDR3 bases: TGCGCCAGCAGCCATGTATCACAGGGGTACCCTGAAGCTTTCTTT.

This clone was seen a few times. The J gene is TRBJ2-7, the V gene TRBV28; 8 nucleotides line up with TRBD1. Germline CDR1 and CDR2: MDHEN and SYDVKM. The CDR3 is 12 amino acids. V lost 8 bases, J lost 9 bases, and 9 bases stayed unmatched. In DNA, the CDR3 is TGTGCCAGCGGACAGGGAAACGGGGGGCAGTACTTC. Encoded protein: CASGQGNGGQYF.

The chain links TRBV6-5 to TRBJ1-5; no firm D call. Germline V lookup: CDR1 MNHEY, CDR2 SVGAGI. This CDR3 spans 15 amino acids. The V end lost 0 bases, the J end lost 0 bases, and 6 bases lay between the germline ends. The CDR3 DNA reads TGTGCCAGCAGTTACTCTCCGATTAGCAATCAGCCCCAGCATTTT. This sequence encodes CASSYSPISNQPQHF.

The V and J genes are TRBV2 and TRBJ1-1; possible D gene TRBD1, 6 bases. CDR1 is SNHLY, CDR2 FYNNEI, per germline. Trimming took off 7 bases at V and 1 base at J, with 10 bases between the two ends. The CDR3 is 13 amino acids. CDR3 DNA sequence: TGTGCCAGCACAAGGACAGAGAACACTGAAGCTTTCTTT. It translates to CASTRTENTEAFF. The full variable domain, with the rest looked up from reference TRBV2 and TRBJ1-1, is EPEVTQTPSHQVTQMGQEVILRCVPISNHLYFYWYRQILGQKVEFLVSFYNNEISEKSEIFDDQFSVERPDGSNFTLKIRSTKLEDSAMYFCASTRTENTEAFFGQGTRLTVV.